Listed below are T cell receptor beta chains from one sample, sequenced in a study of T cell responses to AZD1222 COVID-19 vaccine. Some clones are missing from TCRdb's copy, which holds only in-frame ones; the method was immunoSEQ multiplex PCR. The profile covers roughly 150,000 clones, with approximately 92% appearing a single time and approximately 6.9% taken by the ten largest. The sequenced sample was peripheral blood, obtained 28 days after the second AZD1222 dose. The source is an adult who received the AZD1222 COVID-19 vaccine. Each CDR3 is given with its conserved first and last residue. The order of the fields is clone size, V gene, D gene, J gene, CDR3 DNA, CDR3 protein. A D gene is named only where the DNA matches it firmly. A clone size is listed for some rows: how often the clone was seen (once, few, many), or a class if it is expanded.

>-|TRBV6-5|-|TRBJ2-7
TGTGCCAGCAGAGGGTGGTCCTACGAGCAGTACTTC
CASRGWSYEQYF
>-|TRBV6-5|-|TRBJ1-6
TGTGCCAGCAGGACTACAGGGCTAGTCGATTCACCCCTCCACTTT
CASRTTGLVDSPLHF
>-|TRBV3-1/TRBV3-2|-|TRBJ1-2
TGTGCCAGCAGCGCTTGGGGATCCGTGGACTATGGCTACACCTTC
CASSAWGSVDYGYTF
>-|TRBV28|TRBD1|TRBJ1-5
TGTGCCAGCAGTACGACAGGGTATCAGCCCCAGCATTTT
CASSTTGYQPQHF
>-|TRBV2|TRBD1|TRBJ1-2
TGTGCCAGCAGTGATCCTGGGACAGGGGACGGCTACACCTTC
CASSDPGTGDGYTF
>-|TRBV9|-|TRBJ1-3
TGTGCCAGCAGCGCCTCAACAGGGACTAGCTCTGGAAACACCATATATTTT
CASSASTGTSSGNTIYF
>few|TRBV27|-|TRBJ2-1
TGTGCCAGCAGTTTAGGTTCCGGGGTGTGGTTCTTC
CASSLGSGVWFF
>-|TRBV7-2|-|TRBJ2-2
TGTGCCAGCAGCTTAGTTTACACCGGGGAGCTGTTTTTT
CASSLVYTGELFF
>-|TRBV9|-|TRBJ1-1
TGTGCCAGCAGCGTTGCGGGATCCGTACTCAAGGGGACTGAAGCTTTCTTT
CASSVAGSVLKGTEAFF
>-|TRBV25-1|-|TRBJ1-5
TGTGCCAGCAGTTCGCCCGGGCGCGAGCAGCCCCAGCATTTT
CASSSPGREQPQHF
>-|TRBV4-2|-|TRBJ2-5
TGTGCCAGCAGCCAAGTCTTTATTCGGCCAAAACAAGAGACCCAGTACTTC
CASSQVFIRPKQETQYF
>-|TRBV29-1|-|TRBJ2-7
TGCAGCGTGTCCGCGGATCTCTCCTACGAGCAGTACTTC
CSVSADLSYEQYF
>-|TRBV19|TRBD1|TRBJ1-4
TGTGCCAGTAGTCCCCAACAGGGGGCTTTGGAAAAACTGTTTTTT
CASSPQQGALEKLFF
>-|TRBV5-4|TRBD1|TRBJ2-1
TGTGCCAGCAGAGAACCGGGACAGCCCTACAATGAGCAGTTCTTC
CASREPGQPYNEQFF
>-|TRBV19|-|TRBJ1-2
TGTGCCGTACCAGTCGGGGGTTCGTCGTTGGATGGCTACACCTTC
CAVPVGGSSLDGYTF
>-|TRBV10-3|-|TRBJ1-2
TGTGCCATCAGTGAGCCGGAGTTACAGGGTAACTATGGCTACACCTTC
CAISEPELQGNYGYTF
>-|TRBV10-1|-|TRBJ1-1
TGCGCCAGCAGTGAGTCCTCAGGGGCCCAGCAAGCTTTCTTT
CASSESSGAQQAFF
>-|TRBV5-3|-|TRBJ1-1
TGTGCCAGAAGCTGGACTTACAACAGATGGGTAGTAAAGGACACTGAAGCTTTCTTT
CARSWTYNRWVVKDTEAFF
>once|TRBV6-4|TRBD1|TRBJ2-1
TGTGCCAGCAGTGACTCGACAGGGCCGTCCAATGAGCAGTTCTTC
CASSDSTGPSNEQFF
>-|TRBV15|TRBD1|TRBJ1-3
TGTGCCACCAGCAGAGACCGGATACAGGGGCACTCTGGAAACACCATATATTTT
CATSRDRIQGHSGNTIYF
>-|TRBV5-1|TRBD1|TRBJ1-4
TGCGCCAGCAGCTTAACAGGGGGCTTCCTTGAAAAACTGTTTTTT
CASSLTGGFLEKLFF
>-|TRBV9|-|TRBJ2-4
TGTGCCAGCAGCGAGCAGGGAAACATTCAGTACTTC
CASSEQGNIQYF
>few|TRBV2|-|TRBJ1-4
TGTGCCAGCAGTGAGGCAAATGAAAAACTGTTTTTT
CASSEANEKLFF
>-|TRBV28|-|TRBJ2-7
TGTGCCAGCAATCTGCCCCTGGGTGGCGAGCAGTACTTC
CASNLPLGGEQYF
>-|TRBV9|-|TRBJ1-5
TGTGCCAGCAGCGTAGAGATCTCCGAAGGGCCCCAGCATTTT
CASSVEISEGPQHF
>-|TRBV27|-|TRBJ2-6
TGTGCCAGCAGTCCCACCAGCTCTGGGGCCAACGTCCTGACTTTC
CASSPTSSGANVLTF
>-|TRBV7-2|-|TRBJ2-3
TGTGCCAGCAGCTCCTATCAAGCCGGGGGTTTATCAGATACGCAGTATTTT
CASSSYQAGGLSDTQYF
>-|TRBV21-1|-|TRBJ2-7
TGTGCCAGCAGCAAAGCCAGGGACGAGCAGTACTTC
CASSKARDEQYF
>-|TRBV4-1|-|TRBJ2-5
TGCGCCAGCAGCCAAACCGGGGGTCAGAAGACCCAGTACTTC
CASSQTGGQKTQYF
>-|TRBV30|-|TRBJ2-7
TGTGCCTGGTCCGGGGGCTCCTACGAGCAGTACTTC
CAWSGGSYEQYF
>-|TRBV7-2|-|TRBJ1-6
TGTGCCAGCAGCTTAAGCTCATCAGGCGGGACAAGGTTCCACTTT
CASSLSSSGGTRFHF
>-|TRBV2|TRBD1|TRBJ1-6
TGTGCCAGCAGGACGGGACAGGGGTTTTTATCTCCCCTCCACTTT
CASRTGQGFLSPLHF
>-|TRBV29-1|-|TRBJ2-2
TGCAGCGTTGAGCAGAACGCGAACACCGGGGAGCTGTTTTTT
CSVEQNANTGELFF
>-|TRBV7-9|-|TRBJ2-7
TGTGCCAGCAGCCCGTCAAGCTACGAGCAGTACTTC
CASSPSSYEQYF
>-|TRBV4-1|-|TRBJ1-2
TGCGCCAGCAGCCAAGGGGCGGGGAGCTCCTATGGCTACACCTTC
CASSQGAGSSYGYTF
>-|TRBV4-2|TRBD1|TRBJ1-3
TGTGCCAGCAGCCGAGCTACAGGGGCGACCTCTGGAAACACCATATATTTT
CASSRATGATSGNTIYF
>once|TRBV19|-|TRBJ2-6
TGTGCCAGTAGTATAGGAGTTAAGGCAGGAACACTCTCTGGGGCCAACGTCCTGACTTTC
CASSIGVKAGTLSGANVLTF
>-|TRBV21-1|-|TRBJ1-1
TGTGCCAGCTCCGAGGACAGGAACACTGAAGCTTTCTTT
CASSEDRNTEAFF
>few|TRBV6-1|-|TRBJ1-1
TGTGCCAGCAGGCGACAGCCTAACACTGAAGCTTTCTTT
CASRRQPNTEAFF
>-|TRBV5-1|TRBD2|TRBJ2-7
TGCGCCAGCAGCACCTCCCCACTAGCGGGATACGAGCAGTACTTC
CASSTSPLAGYEQYF
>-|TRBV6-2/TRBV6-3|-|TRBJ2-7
TGTGCCAGCAGTGGCGGGACACTAAGCCTCTACGAGCAGTACTTC
CASSGGTLSLYEQYF
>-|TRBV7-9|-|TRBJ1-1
TGTGCCAGCAGCTTAGGTTTAGGGTCCAACACTGAAGCTTTCTTT
CASSLGLGSNTEAFF
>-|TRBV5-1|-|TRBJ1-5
TGCGCCAGCAGCCTGGGGAGCGGCAATCAGCCCCAGCATTTT
CASSLGSGNQPQHF
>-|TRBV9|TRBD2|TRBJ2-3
TGTGCCAGCAGTGACCGCGGGGGGGCCTGGGATACGCAGTATTTT
CASSDRGGAWDTQYF
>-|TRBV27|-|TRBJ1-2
TGTGCCAGCAGTTTATCGGCGGCAGCCACAAGGTATGGCTACACCTTC
CASSLSAAATRYGYTF
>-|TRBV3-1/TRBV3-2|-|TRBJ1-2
TGTGCCAGCAGCCTTAAGAACTATGGCTACACCTTC
CASSLKNYGYTF
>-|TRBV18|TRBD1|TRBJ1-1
TGTGCCAGCTCACCCCCTGGCCTACAGGGGGCGGTCACTGAAGCTTTCTTT
CASSPPGLQGAVTEAFF
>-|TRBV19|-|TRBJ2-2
TGTGCCAGTAACCTGGGGGCCGGGGAGCTGTTTTTT
CASNLGAGELFF
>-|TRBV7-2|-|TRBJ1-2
TGTGCCAGCAGCTTAGTTGGGTTCGACTTATACTATGGCTACACCTTC
CASSLVGFDLYYGYTF